What follows describes a single T cell receptor (beta chain). Its cognate antigen is unknown. The PCR had 60 Vbeta and 13 Jbeta primers. Only in-frame clones appear in the TCRdb table, and some are missing; sequencing was by immunoSEQ multiplex PCR. Seen here are just over 200,000 clones, 70% observed once, and the top ten hold 2% to 3%. At the time of sampling, donors were nominally healthy, though unrecorded immune exposures were likely. The sample originates from a study of cytomegalovirus exposure and HLA in healthy donors. Points from the study as a whole: Segments of the TCR beta V type were, in most cases, productive about 87% or about 30% of the time in an earlier analysis. The study dropped some indistinguishable V segments, TRBV6-2 and TRBV6-3 among them.

The ends were cut back, 4 bases at V and 6 bases at J, with 4 bases in the middle. The germline V gene has CDR1 SGHTS and CDR2 YDEGEE. CDR3 length: 10 residues. The chain uses TRBV5-8 and TRBJ1-2, with D unclear. This sequence originates from a man aged 35 to 55 in good health and CMV-seropositive. Input material: PBMCs. CDR3 region: CASSPNGYTF. The CDR3 nucleotides are TGTGCCAGCAGCCCCAATGGCTACACCTTC.